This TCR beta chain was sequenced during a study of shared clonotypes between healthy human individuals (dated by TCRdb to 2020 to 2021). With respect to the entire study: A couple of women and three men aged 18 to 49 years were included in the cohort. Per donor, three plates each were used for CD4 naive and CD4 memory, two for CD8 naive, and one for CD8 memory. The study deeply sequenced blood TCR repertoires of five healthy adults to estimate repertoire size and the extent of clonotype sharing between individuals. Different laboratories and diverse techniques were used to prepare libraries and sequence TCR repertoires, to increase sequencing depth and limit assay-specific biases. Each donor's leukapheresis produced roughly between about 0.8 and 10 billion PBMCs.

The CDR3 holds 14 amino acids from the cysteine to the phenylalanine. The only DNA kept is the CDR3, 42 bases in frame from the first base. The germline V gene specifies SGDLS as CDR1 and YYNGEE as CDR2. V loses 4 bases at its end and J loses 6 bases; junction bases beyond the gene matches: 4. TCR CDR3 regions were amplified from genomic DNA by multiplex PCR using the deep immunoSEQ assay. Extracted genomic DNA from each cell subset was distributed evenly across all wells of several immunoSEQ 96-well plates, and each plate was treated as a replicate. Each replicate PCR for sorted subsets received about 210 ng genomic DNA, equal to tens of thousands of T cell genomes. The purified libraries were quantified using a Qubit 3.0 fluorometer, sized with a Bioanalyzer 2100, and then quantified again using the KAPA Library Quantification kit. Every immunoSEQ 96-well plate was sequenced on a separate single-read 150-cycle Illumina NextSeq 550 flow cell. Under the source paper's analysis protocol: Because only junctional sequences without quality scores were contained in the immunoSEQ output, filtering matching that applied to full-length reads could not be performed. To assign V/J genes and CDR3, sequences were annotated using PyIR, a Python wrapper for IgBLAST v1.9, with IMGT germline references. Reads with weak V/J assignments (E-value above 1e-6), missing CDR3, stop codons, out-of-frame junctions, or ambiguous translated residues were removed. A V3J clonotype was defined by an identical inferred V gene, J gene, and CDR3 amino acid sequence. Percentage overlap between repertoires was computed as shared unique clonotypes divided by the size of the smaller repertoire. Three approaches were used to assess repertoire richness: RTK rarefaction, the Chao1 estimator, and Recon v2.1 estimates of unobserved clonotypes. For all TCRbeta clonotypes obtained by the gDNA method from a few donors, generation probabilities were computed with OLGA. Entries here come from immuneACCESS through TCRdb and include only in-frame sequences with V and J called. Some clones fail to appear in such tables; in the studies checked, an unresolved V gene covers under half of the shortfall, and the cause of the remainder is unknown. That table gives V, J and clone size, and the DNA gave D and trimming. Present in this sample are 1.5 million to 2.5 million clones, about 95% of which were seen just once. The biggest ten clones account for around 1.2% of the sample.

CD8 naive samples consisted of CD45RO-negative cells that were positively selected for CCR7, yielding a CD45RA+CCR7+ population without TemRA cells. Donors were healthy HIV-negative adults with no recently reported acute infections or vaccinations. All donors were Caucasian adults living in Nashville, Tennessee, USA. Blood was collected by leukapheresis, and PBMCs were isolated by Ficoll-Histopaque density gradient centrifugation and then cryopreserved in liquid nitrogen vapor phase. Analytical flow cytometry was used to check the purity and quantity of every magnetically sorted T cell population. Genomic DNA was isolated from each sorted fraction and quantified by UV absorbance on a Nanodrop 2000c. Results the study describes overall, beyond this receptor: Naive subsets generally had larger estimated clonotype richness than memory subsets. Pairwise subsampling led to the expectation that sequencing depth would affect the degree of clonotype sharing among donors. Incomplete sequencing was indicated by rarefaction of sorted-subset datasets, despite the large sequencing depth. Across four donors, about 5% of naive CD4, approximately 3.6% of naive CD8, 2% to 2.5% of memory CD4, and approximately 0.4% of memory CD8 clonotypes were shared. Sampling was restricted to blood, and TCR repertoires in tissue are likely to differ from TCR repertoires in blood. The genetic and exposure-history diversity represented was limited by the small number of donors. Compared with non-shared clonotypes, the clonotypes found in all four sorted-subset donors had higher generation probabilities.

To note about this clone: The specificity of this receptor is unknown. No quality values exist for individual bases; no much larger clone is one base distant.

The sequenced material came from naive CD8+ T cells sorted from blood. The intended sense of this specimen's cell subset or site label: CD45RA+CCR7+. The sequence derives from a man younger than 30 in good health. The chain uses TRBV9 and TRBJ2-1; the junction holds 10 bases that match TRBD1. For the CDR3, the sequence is CASSPWTGGNEQFF. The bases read TGTGCCAGCAGCCCCTGGACAGGGGGCAATGAGCAGTTCTTC.